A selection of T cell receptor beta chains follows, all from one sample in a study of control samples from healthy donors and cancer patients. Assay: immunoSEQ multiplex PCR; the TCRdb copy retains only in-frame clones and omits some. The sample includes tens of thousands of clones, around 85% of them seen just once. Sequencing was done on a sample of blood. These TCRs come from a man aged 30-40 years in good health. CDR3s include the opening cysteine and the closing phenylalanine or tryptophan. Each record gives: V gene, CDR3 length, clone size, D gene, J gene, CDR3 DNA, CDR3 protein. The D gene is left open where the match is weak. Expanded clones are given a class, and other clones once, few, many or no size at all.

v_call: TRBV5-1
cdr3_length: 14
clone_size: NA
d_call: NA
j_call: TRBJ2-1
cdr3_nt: TGCGCCAGCAGCTTGGATCCCTCCTACAATGAGCAGTTCTTC
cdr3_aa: CASSLDPSYNEQFF

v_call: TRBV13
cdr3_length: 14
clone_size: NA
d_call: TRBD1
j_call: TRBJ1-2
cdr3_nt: TGTGCCAGCAGCGTCAGACAGGGCGACTATGGCTACACCTTC
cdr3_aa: CASSVRQGDYGYTF

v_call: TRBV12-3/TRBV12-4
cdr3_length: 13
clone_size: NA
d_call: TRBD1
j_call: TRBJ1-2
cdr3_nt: TGTGCCAGCAGTATGGGGACAGAGGGAGGCTACACCTTC
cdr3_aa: CASSMGTEGGYTF

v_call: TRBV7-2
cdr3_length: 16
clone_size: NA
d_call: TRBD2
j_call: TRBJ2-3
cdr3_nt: TGTGCCAGCAGCAAGGGACTAGCGGGGGGGACAGATACGCAGTATTTT
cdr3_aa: CASSKGLAGGTDTQYF

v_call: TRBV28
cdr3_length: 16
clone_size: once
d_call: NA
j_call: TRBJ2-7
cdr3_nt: TGTGCCAGCAGTTTAGAGAGGCCAGGGAAAACCTACGAGCAGTACTTC
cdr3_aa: CASSLERPGKTYEQYF

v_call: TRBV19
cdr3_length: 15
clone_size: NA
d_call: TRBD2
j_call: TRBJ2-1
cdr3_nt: TGTGCCAGTAGTCTTACTAGCGGGGGGGGCAATGAGCAGTTCTTC
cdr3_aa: CASSLTSGGGNEQFF

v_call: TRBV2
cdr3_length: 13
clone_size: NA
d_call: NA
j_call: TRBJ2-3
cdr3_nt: TGTGCCAGCAGCCTCGGGCGCACAGATACGCAGTATTTT
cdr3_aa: CASSLGRTDTQYF

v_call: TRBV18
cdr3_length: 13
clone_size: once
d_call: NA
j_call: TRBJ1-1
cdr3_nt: TGTGCCAGCTCACTAGGACAGAACACTGAAGCTTTCTTT
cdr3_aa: CASSLGQNTEAFF

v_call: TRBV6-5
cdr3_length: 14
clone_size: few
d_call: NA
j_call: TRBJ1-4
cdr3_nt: TGTGCCAGCAGTAACGGGACACCAGATGAAAAACTGTTTTTT
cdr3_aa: CASSNGTPDEKLFF

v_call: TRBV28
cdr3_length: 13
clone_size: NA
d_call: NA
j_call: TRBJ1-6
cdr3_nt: TGTGCCAGCAGTTTACCCTATAATTCACCCCTCCACTTT
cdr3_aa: CASSLPYNSPLHF

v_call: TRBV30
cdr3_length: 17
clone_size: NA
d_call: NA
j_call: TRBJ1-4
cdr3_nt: TGTGCCTGGAGTGTACGGACTGGAACTGCAACTAATGAAAAACTGTTTTTT
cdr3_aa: CAWSVRTGTATNEKLFF

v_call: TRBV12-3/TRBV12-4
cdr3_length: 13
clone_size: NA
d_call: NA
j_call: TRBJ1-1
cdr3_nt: TGTGCCAGCAGCCCCGGGTGGGAAGCTGAAGCTTTCTTT
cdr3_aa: CASSPGWEAEAFF

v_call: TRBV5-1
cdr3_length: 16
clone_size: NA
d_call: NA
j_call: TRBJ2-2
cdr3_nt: TGCGCCAGCAGGGGGAATGCAGGGGCTAACACCGGGGAGCTGTTTTTT
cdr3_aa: CASRGNAGANTGELFF

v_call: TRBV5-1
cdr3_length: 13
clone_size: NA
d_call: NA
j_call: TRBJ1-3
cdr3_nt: TGCGCCAGCAGCTTGTTCCTTGGAAACATCATATATTTT
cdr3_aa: CASSLFLGNIIYF

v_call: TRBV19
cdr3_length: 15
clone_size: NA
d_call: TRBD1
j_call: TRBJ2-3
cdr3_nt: TGTGCCAGTAGTACCAAAAGGACAGGGCCAGATACGCAGTATTTT
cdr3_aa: CASSTKRTGPDTQYF

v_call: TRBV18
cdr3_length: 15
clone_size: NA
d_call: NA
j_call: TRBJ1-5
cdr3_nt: TGTGCCAGCTCACCACAGGCCGTCCAGGATCAGCCCCAGCATTTT
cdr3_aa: CASSPQAVQDQPQHF

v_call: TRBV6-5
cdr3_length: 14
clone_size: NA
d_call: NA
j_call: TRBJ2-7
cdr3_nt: TGTGCCAGCAGTTACGTCGGCGGATCCTACGAGCAGTACTTC
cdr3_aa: CASSYVGGSYEQYF

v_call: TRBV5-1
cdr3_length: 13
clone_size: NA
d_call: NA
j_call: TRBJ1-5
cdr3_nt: TGCGCCAGCAGCTTGGACAGCAATCAGCCCCAGCATTTT
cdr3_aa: CASSLDSNQPQHF

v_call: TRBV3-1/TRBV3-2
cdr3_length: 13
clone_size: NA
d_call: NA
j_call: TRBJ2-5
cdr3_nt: TGTGCCAGCAGTCAGGGGGGCGCGGGGACCCAGTACTTC
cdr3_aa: CASSQGGAGTQYF

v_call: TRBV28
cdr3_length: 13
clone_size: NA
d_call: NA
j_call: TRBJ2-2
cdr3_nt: TGTGCCACCTCGCGGCCTGCTGTCGGGGAGCTGTTTTTT
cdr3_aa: CATSRPAVGELFF

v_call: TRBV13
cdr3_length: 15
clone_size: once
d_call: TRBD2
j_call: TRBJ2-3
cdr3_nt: TGTGCCAGCAGCCAACGGACTAGTAGCACAGATACGCAGTATTTT
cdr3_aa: CASSQRTSSTDTQYF

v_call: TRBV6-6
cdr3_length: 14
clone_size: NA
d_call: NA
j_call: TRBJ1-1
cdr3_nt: TGTGCCAGCAGTTCCCCGATAAGCCTTAATGAAGCTTTCTTT
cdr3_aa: CASSSPISLNEAFF

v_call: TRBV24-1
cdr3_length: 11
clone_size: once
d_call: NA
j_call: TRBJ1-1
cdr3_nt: TGTGCCACCAGGGGACTTATTAGGGCTTTCTTT
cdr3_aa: CATRGLIRAFF

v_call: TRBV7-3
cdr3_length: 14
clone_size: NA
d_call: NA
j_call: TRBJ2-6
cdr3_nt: TGTGCCAGCAGCTTAGTGAGGGGGGCCAACGTCCTGACTTTC
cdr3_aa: CASSLVRGANVLTF

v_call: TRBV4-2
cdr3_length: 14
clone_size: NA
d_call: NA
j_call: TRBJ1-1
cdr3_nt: TGTGCCAGCAGCCAAGATGAAAAAGGCACTGAAGCTTTCTTT
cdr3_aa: CASSQDEKGTEAFF

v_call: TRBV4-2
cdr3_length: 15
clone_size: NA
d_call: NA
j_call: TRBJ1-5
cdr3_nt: TGTGCCAGCAGCCAAGATTGGGGCTACAATCAGCCCCAGCATTTT
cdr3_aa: CASSQDWGYNQPQHF

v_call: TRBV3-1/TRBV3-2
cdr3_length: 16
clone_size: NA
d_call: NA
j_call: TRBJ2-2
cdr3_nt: TGTGCCAGCAGCCAAGAGTACAGTCTGGCACCCGGGGAGCTGTTTTTT
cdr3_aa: CASSQEYSLAPGELFF

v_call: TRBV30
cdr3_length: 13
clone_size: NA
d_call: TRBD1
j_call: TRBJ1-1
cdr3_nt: TGTGCCTGGCAAGGACAGGGGGTATCTGAAGCTTTCTTT
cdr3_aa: CAWQGQGVSEAFF

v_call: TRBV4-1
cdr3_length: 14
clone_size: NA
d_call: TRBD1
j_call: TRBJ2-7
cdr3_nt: TGCGCCAGCAGCCAACCGGACAGGGTTCACGAGCAGTACTTC
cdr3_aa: CASSQPDRVHEQYF

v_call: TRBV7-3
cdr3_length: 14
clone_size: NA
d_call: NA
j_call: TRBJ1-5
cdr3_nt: TGTGCCAGCAGCCCCAGTGGGGGTAATCAGCCCCAGCATTTT
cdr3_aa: CASSPSGGNQPQHF

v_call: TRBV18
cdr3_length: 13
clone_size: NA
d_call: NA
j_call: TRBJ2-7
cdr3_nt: TGTGCCAGCTCACTCAGGGTACTCGACGAGCAGTACTTC
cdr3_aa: CASSLRVLDEQYF

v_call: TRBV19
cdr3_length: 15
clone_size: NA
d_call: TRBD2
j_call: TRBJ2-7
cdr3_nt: TGTGCCAGTAGTGAGACTAGCGGGGCTCCTTACGAGCAGTACTTC
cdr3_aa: CASSETSGAPYEQYF

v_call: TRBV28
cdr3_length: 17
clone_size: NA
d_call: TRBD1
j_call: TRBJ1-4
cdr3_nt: TGTGCCAGCAGCCCGTGGACAGGGGAGGCAACTAATGAAAAACTGTTTTTT
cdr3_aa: CASSPWTGEATNEKLFF

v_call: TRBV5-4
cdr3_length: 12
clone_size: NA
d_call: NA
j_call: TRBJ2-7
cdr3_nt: TGTGCCAGCGCCTTCATGGAGTCAGAGCAGTACTTC
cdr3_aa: CASAFMESEQYF

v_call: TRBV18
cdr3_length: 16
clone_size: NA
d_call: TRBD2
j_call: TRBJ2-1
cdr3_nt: TGTGCCAGCTCCCCTAGGGTAGCGGGAACCTACAATGAGCAGTTCTTC
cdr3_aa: CASSPRVAGTYNEQFF

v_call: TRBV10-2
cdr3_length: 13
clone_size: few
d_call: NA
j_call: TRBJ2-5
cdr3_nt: TGCGCCAGCAGTGAGTCGACTCACGGGACCCAGTACTTC
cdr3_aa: CASSESTHGTQYF

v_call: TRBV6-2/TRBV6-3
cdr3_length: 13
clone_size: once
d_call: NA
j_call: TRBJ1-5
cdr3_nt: TGTGCCAGCAGCGACAGGCGAAATCAGCCCCAGCATTTT
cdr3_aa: CASSDRRNQPQHF

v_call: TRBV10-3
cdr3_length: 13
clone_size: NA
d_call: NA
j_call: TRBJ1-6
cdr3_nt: TGTGCCATCAAAGGGGGTATGACTTCACCCCTCCACTTT
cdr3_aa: CAIKGGMTSPLHF

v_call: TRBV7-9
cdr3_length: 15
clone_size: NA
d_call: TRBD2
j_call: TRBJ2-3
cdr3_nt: TGTGCCAGCAGCTTAGCGGGGGGGAGCACAGATACGCAGTATTTT
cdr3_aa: CASSLAGGSTDTQYF

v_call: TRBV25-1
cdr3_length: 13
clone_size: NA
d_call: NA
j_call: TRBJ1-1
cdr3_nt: TGTGCCAGCAAGCAGGGTCATAATACTGAAGCTTTCTTT
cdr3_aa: CASKQGHNTEAFF

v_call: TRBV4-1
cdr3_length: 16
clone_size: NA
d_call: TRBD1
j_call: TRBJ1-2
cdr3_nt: TGCGCCAGCAGCCAAGGGGACAGGGGGCAGTATTATGGCTACACCTTC
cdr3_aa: CASSQGDRGQYYGYTF

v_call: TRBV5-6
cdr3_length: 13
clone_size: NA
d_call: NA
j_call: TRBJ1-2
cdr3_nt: TGTGCCAGCACACCTGACAGCACCTATGGCTACACCTTC
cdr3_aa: CASTPDSTYGYTF

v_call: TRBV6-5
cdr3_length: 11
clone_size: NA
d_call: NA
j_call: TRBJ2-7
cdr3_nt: TGTGCCATCCTAAGCTCCTACGAGCAGTACTTC
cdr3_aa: CAILSSYEQYF

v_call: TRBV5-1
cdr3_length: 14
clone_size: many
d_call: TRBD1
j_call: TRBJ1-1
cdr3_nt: TGCGCCAGCAGCCCGGGACAGGGGAACACTGAAGCTTTCTTT
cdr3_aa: CASSPGQGNTEAFF

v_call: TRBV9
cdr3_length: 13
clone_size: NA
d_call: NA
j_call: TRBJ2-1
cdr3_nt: TGTGCCAGCAGCGTAGACCTGTACAATGAGCAGTTCTTC
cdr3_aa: CASSVDLYNEQFF

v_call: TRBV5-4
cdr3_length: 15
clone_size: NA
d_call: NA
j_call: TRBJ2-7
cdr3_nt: TGTGCCAGCAGTCGAATCCGGGGTGAGAACGGAGAGCAGTACTTC
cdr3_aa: CASSRIRGENGEQYF

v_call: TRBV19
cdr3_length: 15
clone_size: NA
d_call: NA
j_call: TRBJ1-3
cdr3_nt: TGTGCCAGTAGTCCAAGACGACAGGTGGTATACACCATATATTTT
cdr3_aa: CASSPRRQVVYTIYF

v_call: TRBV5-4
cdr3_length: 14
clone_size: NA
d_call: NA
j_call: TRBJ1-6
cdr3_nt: TGTGCCAGCAGCTTGGCGGGGGGGAATTCACCCCTCCACTTT
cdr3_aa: CASSLAGGNSPLHF

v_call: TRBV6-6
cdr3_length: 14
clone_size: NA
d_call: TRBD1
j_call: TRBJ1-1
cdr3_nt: TGTGCCAGCAGTTTAACAGGGGGCTGGACTGAAGCTTTCTTT
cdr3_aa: CASSLTGGWTEAFF

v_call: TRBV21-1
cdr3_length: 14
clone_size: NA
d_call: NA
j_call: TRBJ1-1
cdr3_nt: TGTGCCAGCAGCACCCTGAGGGGAGGAACTGAAGCTTTCTTT
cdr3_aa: CASSTLRGGTEAFF

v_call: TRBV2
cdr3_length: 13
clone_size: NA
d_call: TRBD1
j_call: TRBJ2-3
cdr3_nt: TGTGCCACCGGGACAGTTGGCACAGATACGCAGTATTTT
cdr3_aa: CATGTVGTDTQYF

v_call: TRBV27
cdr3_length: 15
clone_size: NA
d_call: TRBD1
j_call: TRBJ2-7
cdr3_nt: TGTGCCAGCAGTCCTCCGAGGGGGCATGTCTACGAGCAGTACTTC
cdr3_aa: CASSPPRGHVYEQYF

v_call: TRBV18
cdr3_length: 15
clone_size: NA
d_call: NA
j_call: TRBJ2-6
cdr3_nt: TGTGCCAGCTCCCGTCAAAACTCTGGGGCCAACGTCCTGACTTTC
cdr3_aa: CASSRQNSGANVLTF